These 20 T cell receptor beta chains share one sample of origin, sequenced in a study of post-analysis software for immune sequencing data. Tagging with unique molecular identifiers was a feature of the TCR beta cDNA libraries. TCRdb re-called the PCR reads through MiXCR, storing one row per CDR3 protein. The repertoire includes 650,000 to 900,000 distinct CDR3 sequences, 46% of them detected once, and over 4.5% sits in the top ten. Antigens of these TCRs are unknown. Study-wide results and caveats: Higher frequency in patients than in controls was seen for roughly 5 TRBV segments, with TRBV5-6, TRBV5-1 and TRBV20-1 among them.

The sequencing sample was made of blood. The receptors were sampled from a girl aged 5-17 years with multiple sclerosis.

The chain recombines TRBV6-5 with TRBJ1-2, with TRBD1 matching over 9 bases. The junction had 13 bases not matched to a gene; V was cut back by 0 bases and J by 8 bases. The CDR3 runs 17 residues. CDR1 is MNHEY, CDR2 SVGAGI, per germline. CDR3 nucleotides: TGTGCCAGCAGTTACTCTTGGACAGGGGAGGGTGGGATGGGCTACACCTTC. Its protein product is CASSYSWTGEGGMGYTF.

This sequence joins TRBV4-1 and TRBJ2-7; TRBD2 matches 7 bases. The CDR3 has 15 amino acids. Trimming took 2 bases from V and 5 from J; bases not matched to a gene: 9. The germline gives CDR1 MGHRA, CDR2 YSYEKL. CDR3 amino acids: CASSQYAGDADEQYF. For the CDR3, the DNA is TGCGCCAGCAGCCAATACGCGGGAGATGCAGACGAGCAGTACTTC.

As concerns this clonotype: Germline and junction disagree at one end, which may indicate a read error. The V gene is TRBV27, the J gene TRBJ2-4; 9 bases map to TRBD1. The J call is doubtful: the DNA matches TRBJ2-5 better. This CDR3 spans 16 amino acids. Germline V gene data show CDR1 as MNHEY and CDR2 as SMNVEV (reference sequence). The CDR3: CAGSLYPQGARETQYF. The CDR3 DNA is TGTGCCGGCAGTTTATATCCACAGGGGGCAAGGGAGACCCAGTACTTC.

Only a few counts were recorded for this clonotype. A much larger clone is a single base away; this may be a read error. The genes are TRBV12-3 or TRBV12-4 and TRBJ2-3, with D perhaps matching TRBD2 (5 bases). The CDR3 has 16 residues. Written as DNA, the CDR3 is TGTGCCAGCAGTTTAGTGAGGTGGAGTAGCGCAGATGCGCAGTATTTT. Residues: CASSLVRWSSADAQYF.

V and J are TRBV20-1 and TRBJ2-7; the D is unclear. V was cut by 3 bases and J by 0 bases, with 9 bases left in between. This CDR3 is built from 13 residues. Germline CDR1 and CDR2: DFQATT and SNEGSKA (reference sequence). CDR3 sequence: CSASWVGSYEQYF. The CDR3 DNA is TGCAGTGCTAGCTGGGTCGGCTCCTACGAGCAGTACTTC.

This clonotype was counted only a few times. The chain carries TRBV7-8 and TRBJ1-2; no definite D call. The germline V gene encodes CDR1 SGHVS and CDR2 FQNEAQ. There are 13 residues in the CDR3. Between the trimmed V and J ends, which lost 3 bases and 3 bases, there was a span of 8 bases. The CDR3 nucleotides read TGTGCCAGCAGCTTCCCCGGATACTATGGCTACACCTTC. It yields the protein CASSFPGYYGYTF.

This clonotype turned up a few times. This sequence joins TRBV7-2 and TRBJ1-6, with TRBD1 as a possible D gene (6 bases). Trimming took 0 bases from V and 9 from J, leaving 12 bases between them. Germline V CDR1 and CDR2: SGHTA, FQGNSA. The CDR3 spans 15 residues. The CDR3 DNA reads TGTGCCAGCAGCTTAGCGCAGGGGAAGGGTTCACCCCTCCACTTT. This translates into CASSLAQGKGSPLHF.

This sequence joins TRBV11-2 and TRBJ2-4; 7 bases agree with TRBD1. Germline loops: CDR1 SGHAT, CDR2 FQNNGV. With 8 bases clipped from V and 5 bases from J, the junction kept 15 bases outside the gene matches. The CDR3 length is 16 residues. CDR3 loop: CASFPIGTAKENIQYF. The CDR3 DNA sequence: TGTGCCAGCTTCCCAATCGGGACAGCCAAAGAAAACATTCAGTACTTC.

The rearrangement links TRBV5-5 to TRBJ1-1, with D hard to call. CDR3 size: 12 residues. V was clipped by 1 base and J by 6 bases, with 7 bases between them. The germline gives CDR1 SGHKS, CDR2 YYEKEE (reference sequence). The CDR3 coding sequence is TGTGCCAGCAGCTTGTTGGACCCTGAAGCTTTCTTT. It specifies CASSLLDPEAFF.

The rearrangement links TRBV15 to TRBJ2-5; possible D gene TRBD2, 5 bases. The better agreement between TRBJ2-7 and the DNA end casts doubt on the J call. CDR3 length equals 15 residues. Per the germline V gene, CDR1 is LNHNV and CDR2 is YYDKDF (reference sequence). The CDR3 loop reads CATSRPYRGTYEQYF. The CDR3 DNA is TGTGCCACCAGCAGGCCTTATCGGGGAACCTACGAGCAGTACTTC.

This clonotype was recorded only once. This sequence joins TRBV24-1 and TRBJ2-3, with D possibly being TRBD1 (5 bases). Germline V gene sequence: CDR1 KGHDR, CDR2 SFDVKD. The CDR3 extends over 13 amino acids. Trimming took 5 bases from V and 4 from J, leaving 9 bases between them. The CDR3: CATSARQPDTQYF. CDR3 sequence (DNA): TGTGCCACCAGTGCCAGACAGCCAGATACGCAGTATTTT.

The chain employs TRBV7-9 and TRBJ2-1; 9 bases line up with TRBD1. V trimming: 5 bases; J trimming: 3 bases; junction bases outside the gene matches: 5. This CDR3 comprises 15 residues. CDR1 and CDR2 (germline): SEHNR, FQNEAQ (reference sequence). CDR3 protein: CASSRGQGVYNEQFF. CDR3 nucleotide sequence: TGTGCCAGCAGCCGGGGACAGGGTGTCTACAATGAGCAGTTCTTC. Together with reference TRBV7-9 and TRBJ2-1, the CDR3 gives the full variable domain: DTGVSQNPRHKITKRGQNVTFRCDPISEHNRLYWYRQTLGQGPEFLTYFQNEAQLEKSRLLSDRFSAERPKGSFSTLEIQRTEQGDSAMYLCASSRGQGVYNEQFFGPGTRLTVL.

The chain couples TRBV5-1 to TRBJ2-5; TRBD1 is a possible D gene (5 bases). This CDR3 comprises 13 residues. The V and J ends lost 4 bases and 2 bases respectively, with 9 bases between them. Looked up from germline, CDR1 is SGHRS and CDR2 is YFSETQ. CDR3 region: CASSTTVQETQYF. CDR3 nucleotides: TGCGCCAGCAGCACGACAGTGCAAGAGACCCAGTACTTC.

The chain employs TRBV7-9 and TRBJ1-4; D not certain. The CDR3 consists of 13 residues. CDR1 and CDR2 (germline): SEHNR, FQNEAQ (reference sequence). The V end was cut by 7 bases, the J end by 6 bases, with 12 bases between. As DNA, the CDR3 is TGTGCCAGCATGGCCAGTCCGGATGAAAAACTGTTTTTT. Residues: CASMASPDEKLFF.

Remarks on this clonotype: The junction differs from germline at one of its ends, possibly a read error. The chain employs TRBV7-2 and TRBJ2-5; 10 bases map to TRBD2. The better agreement between TRBJ2-7 and the DNA end casts doubt on the J call. CDR3 size: 13 residues. Germline V gives CDR1 SGHTA, CDR2 FQGNSA. This chain's CDR3 is CANSFGLAVEQYF. Written as DNA, the CDR3 is TGTGCCAACAGCTTTGGACTAGCGGTCGAGCAGTACTTC.

This clonotype was seen a single time. The CDR3 does not end in the conserved phenylalanine or tryptophan, so this is likely a read error. The chain recombines TRBV11-2 with TRBJ2-7; 7 positions match TRBD1. This CDR3 has 16 residues. Germline V gene data show CDR1 as SGHAT and CDR2 as FQNNGV. With V trimmed by 1 base and J by 2 bases, 8 bases remained unmatched. CDR3 in DNA: TGTGCCAGCAGCTTAGCGTTTCAGGGACAGACCTACGAGCAGTACTTA. This translates into CASSLAFQGQTYEQYL.

This clonotype was observed a single time. The V gene is TRBV20-1, the J gene TRBJ1-1; 7 nucleotides align to TRBD1. There are 14 residues in the CDR3. J lost 0 bases, V lost 2 bases, and 3 bases had no gene match. The V gene's germline CDR1 is DFQATT and CDR2 SNEGSKA (reference sequence). The CDR3 loop is CSARKGQMNTEAFF. The CDR3 DNA follows: TGCAGTGCTAGAAAGGGACAGATGAACACTGAAGCTTTCTTT.

This rearrangement joins TRBV20-1 to TRBJ2-1; 10 bases are a match to TRBD1. With 4 bases clipped from V and 6 bases from J, the junction kept 12 bases outside the gene matches. The CDR3 runs 16 residues. Per germline, CDR1 DFQATT and CDR2 SNEGSKA (reference sequence). The CDR3 loop reads CSAKTLGTGVSNEQFF. CDR3 bases: TGCAGTGCTAAAACCCTCGGGACAGGGGTGTCCAATGAGCAGTTCTTC.

A few counts support this clonotype. This chain links TRBV10-3 with TRBJ2-1; TRBD2 might be the D (5 bases). Germline V gives CDR1 ENHRY, CDR2 SYGVKD. The CDR3 is 13 amino acids. Trimming removed 3 bases at V and 4 bases at J, with 7 bases between. CDR3 sequence (DNA): TGTGCCATCAGTGATGAGGGTTACAATGAGCAGTTCTTC. Protein: CAISDEGYNEQFF.

This clonotype has a handful of counts. The gene calls are TRBV6-5 and TRBJ1-2; a possible D gene is TRBD1 (6 bases). The V gene lost 7 bases and the J gene lost 2 bases, with 17 bases spanning the gap. The CDR3 is 15 amino acids. Germline CDR1 is MNHEY and CDR2 is SVGAGI. Here the CDR3 DNA reads TGTGCCAGCATCGGGGGGGCGGGGAACAACTATGGCTACACCTTC. Protein product: CASIGGAGNNYGYTF.